What follows are 23 T cell receptor beta chains derived from one specimen sequenced in a study of shared clonotypes between healthy human individuals. Some clones are missing from TCRdb's copy, which holds only in-frame ones; the method was immunoSEQ multiplex PCR. Of some 1.5 million clones in the sample, approximately 98% were seen once. The sample was naive CD4+ T cells sorted from blood. Noted subset: CD45RA+ positively selected. The receptors originated from a man aged 30 to 45 in good health.

The chain links TRBV7-3 to TRBJ2-2; D perhaps matches TRBD1 (5 bases). Between the trimmed V and J ends, which lost 5 bases and 7 bases, there was a span of 20 bases. The CDR3 is 16 residues long. Germline CDR1 is SGHTA and CDR2 is FQGTGA. The CDR3 sequence is CASSTPSAGRNGELFF. CDR3 DNA: TGTGCCAGCAGCACCCCGTCGGCAGGGCGCAACGGGGAGCTGTTTTTT.

The chain is built from TRBV28 and TRBJ1-1; D is unresolved. The CDR3 loop spans 13 amino acids. The germline gives CDR1 MDHEN, CDR2 SYDVKM. Trimming removed 7 bases from V and 1 base from J, with 10 bases in between. The CDR3 nucleotides read TGTGCCAGCACACCCGGGCCGAACACTGAAGCTTTCTTT. It is translated as CASTPGPNTEAFF.

This chain uses TRBV27 with TRBJ2-7, with TRBD2 matching over 7 bases. V was clipped by 6 bases and J by 3 bases; unmatched bases: 14. Per the germline V gene, CDR1 is MNHEY and CDR2 is SMNVEV (reference sequence). This CDR3 region has 16 residues. The CDR3 nucleotides read TGTGCCAGCAGAATTTCCGGAGCTAGCGGAGTCTACGAGCAGTACTTC. Residues: CASRISGASGVYEQYF.

The chain is built from TRBV11-2 and TRBJ2-5; tentative D call: TRBD1 (5 bases). The V and J ends lost 1 base and 4 bases respectively, with 16 bases between them. The germline V gene encodes CDR1 SGHAT and CDR2 FQNNGV. The CDR3 totals 16 residues. DNA for the CDR3: TGTGCCAGCAGCTTAGGTTTTACTTGGGGCCTAGAGACCCAGTACTTC. It specifies CASSLGFTWGLETQYF.

This chain connects TRBV18 to TRBJ2-1, with D perhaps TRBD1 (6 bases). CDR1 and CDR2 from the germline V gene are KGHSH and LQKENI. This CDR3 spans 14 amino acids. V lost 8 bases and J lost 3, with 14 bases in between. This chain's CDR3 is CASEYRVGYNEQFF. The CDR3, as DNA: TGTGCCAGCGAATACAGGGTAGGCTACAATGAGCAGTTCTTC.

The chain is built from TRBV5-4 and TRBJ2-7, with TRBD1 identical over 12 bases. The CDR3 extends over 15 amino acids. Germline V gives CDR1 SGHNT, CDR2 YYREEE (reference sequence). After removal of 3 bases from V and 4 bases from J, the junction contained 5 bases not matched to a gene. CDR3 nucleotides: TGTGCCAGCAGCTCTGGGACAGGGGGCGTTTACGAGCAGTACTTC. This encodes CASSSGTGGVYEQYF.

CDR3 DNA: TGTGCCATCTTAGGGGTAATCCGCTCCTACAATGAGCAGTTCTTC. As protein: CAILGVIRSYNEQFF. The V and J genes are TRBV6-1 and TRBJ2-1, with D possibly matching TRBD1 (5 bases). Trimming took off 10 bases at V and 0 bases at J, with 16 bases between the two ends. Germline V lookup: CDR1 MNHNS, CDR2 SASEGT. The CDR3 length is 15 residues.

The chain carries TRBV11-2 and TRBJ2-7, with D perhaps TRBD2 (6 bases). V lost 4 bases, J lost 3 bases, and 10 bases lay in between. Germline V lookup: CDR1 SGHAT, CDR2 FQNNGV. The CDR3 is 13 amino acids. Written as DNA, the CDR3 is TGTGCCAGCAGCTCTAGCGACGTCTACGAGCAGTACTTC. It codes for CASSSSDVYEQYF.

The chain recombines TRBV29-1 with TRBJ1-2; D remains ambiguous. The germline gives CDR1 SQVTM, CDR2 ANQGSEA. Trimming took off 5 bases at V and 6 bases at J, with 7 bases between the two ends. The CDR3 consists of 10 residues. The CDR3 loop reads CSVSGNGYTF. CDR3 sequence (DNA): TGCAGCGTTTCGGGAAATGGCTACACCTTC.

The chain is built from TRBV18 and TRBJ2-2; TRBD2 might be the D (5 bases). Germline loops: CDR1 KGHSH, CDR2 LQKENI. Trimming cost V 1 base and J 1 base, with 10 bases left between them. CDR3 length equals 16 residues. This CDR3 is CASSPQRGMNTGELFF. The CDR3 DNA reads TGTGCCAGCTCACCACAAAGAGGGATGAACACCGGGGAGCTGTTTTTT.

This chain links TRBV15 with TRBJ2-7; D may correspond to TRBD1 or TRBD2 (5 bases each). Trimming removed 3 bases from V and 2 bases from J, with 14 bases in between. The CDR3 is made up of 15 amino acids. From germline, CDR1 is LNHNV and CDR2 YYDKDF (reference sequence). The CDR3 DNA follows: TGTGCCACCAGCAGGGGGAGAGGGGTCGCCTACGAGCAGTACTTC. Its protein is CATSRGRGVAYEQYF.

Concerning this clone itself: At the DNA level, this CDR3 is encoded by other sequences in the same sample as well. The chain combines TRBV5-1 with TRBJ2-7, with 11 nucleotides matching TRBD2. This CDR3 comprises 14 residues. Germline CDR1 SGHRS, CDR2 YFSETQ. V shed 4 bases and J 7 bases; nucleotides not matched to a gene: 7. CDR3 residues: CASSLLAGEGEQYF. In DNA, the CDR3 is TGCGCCAGCAGCCTACTAGCGGGAGAGGGGGAGCAGTACTTC.

The sample holds one count of this clone. The chain uses TRBV5-4 and TRBJ2-5; the D is unclear. V lost 0 bases and J 5 bases, leaving 8 bases between the germline ends. CDR3 length: 13 residues. Germline V CDR1 and CDR2: SGHNT, YYREEE (reference sequence). The CDR3: CASSLGNLETQYF. CDR3 DNA: TGTGCCAGCAGCTTGGGTAATCTGGAGACCCAGTACTTC.

The chain employs TRBV11-2 and TRBJ2-4, with 9 bases lining up with TRBD1. Germline V gene data show CDR1 as SGHAT and CDR2 as FQNNGV. V lost 3 bases and J lost 8; bases outside the gene matches: 8. The CDR3 is 15 amino acids. Here the CDR3 DNA reads TGTGCCAGCAGCTTGGTGACAGGGGGAACATACATTCAGTACTTC. Encoded protein: CASSLVTGGTYIQYF.

The chain employs TRBV5-4 and TRBJ2-1; 7 nucleotides align to TRBD1. The J segment lost 1 base and the V segment lost 5 bases, leaving 6 bases of the junction unmatched. Germline CDR1 and CDR2: SGHNT and YYREEE (reference sequence). The CDR3 is 15 amino acids. The CDR3 is CASRNRGLSYNEQFF. As DNA, the CDR3 is TGTGCCAGCAGGAACAGGGGTTTGTCCTACAATGAGCAGTTCTTC. The complete variable domain, with remaining parts taken from reference TRBV5-4 and TRBJ2-1, reads ETGVTQSPTHLIKTRGQQVTLRCSSQSGHNTVSWYQQALGQGPQFIFQYYREEENGRGNFPPRFSGLQFPNYSSELNVNALELDDSALYLCASRNRGLSYNEQFFGPGTRLTVL.

CDR3 sequence: CASSTDQPQHF. CDR3 coding DNA: TGTGCCAGCAGCACAGATCAGCCCCAGCATTTT. This chain links TRBV6-6 with TRBJ1-5; D gene uncertain. CDR3 length equals 11 residues. From germline, CDR1 is MNHNY and CDR2 SVGAGI (reference sequence). The V and J ends lost 6 bases and 5 bases respectively, with 5 bases between them.

The chain is built from TRBV2 and TRBJ2-2; D ambiguous. The V end was cut by 6 bases, the J end by 4 bases, with 12 bases between. Germline V gene sequence: CDR1 SNHLY, CDR2 FYNNEI. CDR3 size: 14 residues. The chain's CDR3 is CASSIVGSTGELFF. In DNA form, the CDR3 reads TGTGCCAGCAGCATTGTGGGGTCCACCGGGGAGCTGTTTTTT.

The chain links TRBV5-1 to TRBJ2-4; D remains unclear. The CDR3 contains 17 residues. Per germline, CDR1 SGHRS and CDR2 YFSETQ. Trimming left V 0 bases short and J 0 bases short, with 13 bases between. As DNA, the CDR3 is TGCGCCAGCAGCTTGGCCGCAGGTGGTACAGCCAAAAACATTCAGTACTTC. It is translated as CASSLAAGGTAKNIQYF.

About this clone itself: The sample contains more than one DNA sequence encoding this CDR3. The genes are TRBV5-1 and TRBJ2-1, with 13 bases that match TRBD2. Trimming took 0 bases from V and 4 from J; bases not matched to a gene: 4. Per germline, CDR1 SGHRS and CDR2 YFSETQ. This CDR3 spans 17 amino acids. The CDR3 DNA reads TGCGCCAGCAGCTTGGGACTAGCGGGAGGACCTTACAATGAGCAGTTCTTC. It is translated as CASSLGLAGGPYNEQFF.

The rearrangement joins TRBV11-2 to TRBJ2-1; D ambiguous. With 7 bases removed from V and 12 bases from J, the gap between germline ends came to 16 bases. The CDR3 contains 12 residues. Germline V gene sequence: CDR1 SGHAT, CDR2 FQNNGV. CDR3 residues: CASNFGIQPQFF. CDR3 in DNA: TGTGCCAGCAACTTTGGGATCCAGCCGCAGTTCTTC. The full variable domain, rest sourced from reference TRBV11-2 and TRBJ2-1, is EAGVAQSPRYKIIEKRQSVAFWCNPISGHATLYWYQQILGQGPKLLIQFQNNGVVDDSQLPKDRFSAERLKGVDSTLKIQPAKLEDSAVYLCASNFGIQPQFFGPGTRLTVL.

J is TRBJ1-2 and V is TRBV6-5, with a tentative D call TRBD1 (6 bases). From germline, CDR1 is MNHEY and CDR2 SVGAGI. Deletions cut 3 bases from V and 8 bases from J, with 16 bases between. The CDR3 consists of 14 residues. The CDR3 here is CASSYSTGRSGYTF. CDR3 in DNA: TGTGCCAGCAGTTATTCCACAGGGAGGAGCGGCTACACCTTC.

The J gene is TRBJ2-2, the V gene TRBV2, with 7 bases fitting TRBD2. The germline CDR1 and CDR2 sequences are SNHLY and FYNNEI. The CDR3 spans 15 residues. The ends lost 5 bases at V and 1 base at J; junction bases unmatched: 4. The CDR3 sequence: CASSPSGVNTGELFF. CDR3 sequence (DNA): TGTGCCAGCAGTCCTAGCGGTGTGAACACCGGGGAGCTGTTTTTT.

This chain uses TRBV6-5 with TRBJ1-2, with 8 bases identical to TRBD1. Per germline, CDR1 MNHEY and CDR2 SVGAGI. CDR3 length: 11 residues. With V trimmed by 10 bases and J by 8 bases, 6 bases remained unmatched. DNA of the CDR3: TGTGCCACCAGGACAGGGAGCGGCTACACCTTC. Translated, it gives CATRTGSGYTF.